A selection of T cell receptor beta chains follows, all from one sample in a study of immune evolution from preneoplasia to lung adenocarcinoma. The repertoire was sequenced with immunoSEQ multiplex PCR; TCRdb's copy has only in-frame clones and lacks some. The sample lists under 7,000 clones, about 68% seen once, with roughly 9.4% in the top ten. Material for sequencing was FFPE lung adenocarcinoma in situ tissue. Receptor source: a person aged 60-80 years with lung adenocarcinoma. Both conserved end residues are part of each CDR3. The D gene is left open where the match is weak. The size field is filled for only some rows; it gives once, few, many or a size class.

CDR3nt: TGTGCTAGCAGCTTTAACAGGGCGGGGGAGCAGTACTTC; CDR3aa: CASSFNRAGEQYF; j_gene: TRBJ2-7; d_gene: -; v_gene: TRBV7-7; abundance: few
CDR3nt: TGTGCCAGCAGCGCCGGGAGTCAAGAGACCCAGTACTTC; CDR3aa: CASSAGSQETQYF; j_gene: TRBJ2-5; d_gene: -; v_gene: TRBV9; abundance: -
CDR3nt: TGTGCCATCAGTGGTACAGGGACCTTAAACGGCTACACCTTC; CDR3aa: CAISGTGTLNGYTF; j_gene: TRBJ1-2; d_gene: -; v_gene: TRBV10-3; abundance: -
CDR3nt: TGTGCCAGCAGCCTACATATGGACCTCGGTGAAAAACTGTTTTTT; CDR3aa: CASSLHMDLGEKLFF; j_gene: TRBJ1-4; d_gene: -; v_gene: TRBV11-1; abundance: once
CDR3nt: TGTGCCAGCAGCTTCTGGGGCGGGGAGACCCAGTACTTC; CDR3aa: CASSFWGGETQYF; j_gene: TRBJ2-5; d_gene: -; v_gene: TRBV11-1; abundance: -
CDR3nt: TGTGCCAGCAGCCCCGGCAACTCTGGGGCCAACGTCCTGACTTTC; CDR3aa: CASSPGNSGANVLTF; j_gene: TRBJ2-6; d_gene: -; v_gene: TRBV7-9; abundance: -
CDR3nt: TGTGCCAGCAGCCCAGGCTTTTCCTACGAGCAGTACTTC; CDR3aa: CASSPGFSYEQYF; j_gene: TRBJ2-7; d_gene: -; v_gene: TRBV7-3; abundance: -
CDR3nt: TGTGCCAGCAGCGTCCAGGACAGGGGTTACGAGCAGTACTTC; CDR3aa: CASSVQDRGYEQYF; j_gene: TRBJ2-7; d_gene: TRBD1; v_gene: TRBV9; abundance: -
CDR3nt: TGTGCCAGCAGTGGCGGACTGATCTCTGGAAACACCATATATTTT; CDR3aa: CASSGGLISGNTIYF; j_gene: TRBJ1-3; d_gene: -; v_gene: TRBV25-1; abundance: -
CDR3nt: TGTGCCAGCAGCTTAGCGAGCGGGGCCAGCTCCTACAATGAGCAGTTCTTC; CDR3aa: CASSLASGASSYNEQFF; j_gene: TRBJ2-1; d_gene: TRBD2; v_gene: TRBV7-8; abundance: -
CDR3nt: TGTGCCAGCAGGTTGGACAATTTGCAGCCCCAGCATTTT; CDR3aa: CASRLDNLQPQHF; j_gene: TRBJ1-5; d_gene: -; v_gene: TRBV2; abundance: few
CDR3nt: TGTGCCAGCAGCGTAGTTGCCAACTCCTACAATGAGCAGTTCTTC; CDR3aa: CASSVVANSYNEQFF; j_gene: TRBJ2-1; d_gene: -; v_gene: TRBV9; abundance: -
CDR3nt: TGTGCCAGCAGCTTAATCGGCGGGGCCGCGGCTTTCTTT; CDR3aa: CASSLIGGAAAFF; j_gene: TRBJ1-1; d_gene: -; v_gene: TRBV11-1; abundance: -
CDR3nt: TGCGCCAGCAGCTCGGCAGGGGGCTCTGGAAACACCATATATTTT; CDR3aa: CASSSAGGSGNTIYF; j_gene: TRBJ1-3; d_gene: TRBD1; v_gene: TRBV5-1; abundance: -
CDR3nt: TGTGCCAGCAGCTTATTGGGACAGGGTTTAGATGAGCAGTTCTTC; CDR3aa: CASSLLGQGLDEQFF; j_gene: TRBJ2-1; d_gene: TRBD1; v_gene: TRBV7-2; abundance: few
CDR3nt: TGTGCCAGTAGCCTAGACAGGGGTTGGCAGCCCCAGCATTTT; CDR3aa: CASSLDRGWQPQHF; j_gene: TRBJ1-5; d_gene: TRBD1; v_gene: TRBV19; abundance: -
CDR3nt: TGCGCCAGCAGCTCCCAGGGTGCCTCTGGAAACACCATATATTTT; CDR3aa: CASSSQGASGNTIYF; j_gene: TRBJ1-3; d_gene: -; v_gene: TRBV5-1; abundance: -
CDR3nt: TGTGCTAGTGGTTTACAGGGGAACACTGAAGCTTTCTTT; CDR3aa: CASGLQGNTEAFF; j_gene: TRBJ1-1; d_gene: -; v_gene: TRBV12-5; abundance: few
CDR3nt: TGTGCCAGCAGCGTAGTGGTGGGCAATGAGCAGTTCTTC; CDR3aa: CASSVVVGNEQFF; j_gene: TRBJ2-1; d_gene: -; v_gene: TRBV9; abundance: -
CDR3nt: TGTGCCAGCTCAGGGACGGACCAAGAGACCCAGTACTTC; CDR3aa: CASSGTDQETQYF; j_gene: TRBJ2-5; d_gene: -; v_gene: TRBV18; abundance: -
CDR3nt: TGTGCCAGCAGCTTTGGGCCTAATGAAAAACTGTTTTTT; CDR3aa: CASSFGPNEKLFF; j_gene: TRBJ1-4; d_gene: -; v_gene: TRBV11-1; abundance: -
CDR3nt: TGTGCCAGCAGTGAAGATGGGACAGGCTCCTACGAGCAGTACTTC; CDR3aa: CASSEDGTGSYEQYF; j_gene: TRBJ2-7; d_gene: TRBD1; v_gene: TRBV6-1; abundance: once
CDR3nt: TGTGCCAGCGAGAGGCAGGTGGAATACGAGCAGTACTTC; CDR3aa: CASERQVEYEQYF; j_gene: TRBJ2-7; d_gene: -; v_gene: TRBV2; abundance: -
CDR3nt: TGCGCCAGCAGCTCGGGACTAGGCTACGAGCAGTACTTC; CDR3aa: CASSSGLGYEQYF; j_gene: TRBJ2-7; d_gene: TRBD2; v_gene: TRBV4-1; abundance: few
CDR3nt: TGTGCCAGCAGCTTAGCTACCGGGAGCTCTGGGGCCAACGTCCTGACTTTC; CDR3aa: CASSLATGSSGANVLTF; j_gene: TRBJ2-6; d_gene: -; v_gene: TRBV7-8; abundance: -
CDR3nt: TGTGCCAGCACCGGACTAGCGGGGGGCCCGCAGTATTTT; CDR3aa: CASTGLAGGPQYF; j_gene: TRBJ2-3; d_gene: TRBD2; v_gene: TRBV6-4; abundance: -
CDR3nt: TGTGCCAGCAGCCAGCAGGAGGGCATCGGGGAAAAACTGTTTTTT; CDR3aa: CASSQQEGIGEKLFF; j_gene: TRBJ1-4; d_gene: -; v_gene: TRBV14; abundance: -
CDR3nt: TGTGCCAGCAGTTACTCGCTAGCGGGGTTCCAAGAGACCCAGTACTTC; CDR3aa: CASSYSLAGFQETQYF; j_gene: TRBJ2-5; d_gene: TRBD2; v_gene: TRBV6-5; abundance: -
CDR3nt: TGTGCCAGCGGGGGGACTAGCGGGGGGCAAGAGCAGTTCTTC; CDR3aa: CASGGTSGGQEQFF; j_gene: TRBJ2-1; d_gene: TRBD2; v_gene: TRBV6-5; abundance: few
CDR3nt: TGCGCCAGCAGCTTGGCGGCTAGCGGGGGGGCGGAGACCCAGTACTTC; CDR3aa: CASSLAASGGAETQYF; j_gene: TRBJ2-5; d_gene: TRBD2; v_gene: TRBV5-1; abundance: -
CDR3nt: TGTGCCAGCAGCACCGACAGAGAACAGATGCCAACTAATGAAAAACTGTTTTTT; CDR3aa: CASSTDREQMPTNEKLFF; j_gene: TRBJ1-4; d_gene: -; v_gene: TRBV7-8; abundance: -
CDR3nt: TGCGCCAGCAGCCCTGCCCCGTTCTCTGGAAACACCATATATTTT; CDR3aa: CASSPAPFSGNTIYF; j_gene: TRBJ1-3; d_gene: -; v_gene: TRBV4-1; abundance: -
CDR3nt: TGTGCCAGCAGCGTTGGGGACAGCGGGGGGGCCATAGATACGCAGTATTTT; CDR3aa: CASSVGDSGGAIDTQYF; j_gene: TRBJ2-3; d_gene: TRBD2; v_gene: TRBV9; abundance: -
CDR3nt: TGTGCCAGCAGCCCCTCAGCAGGGCAAAATGAAAAACTGTTTTTT; CDR3aa: CASSPSAGQNEKLFF; j_gene: TRBJ1-4; d_gene: -; v_gene: TRBV16; abundance: -
CDR3nt: TGCGCCAGCAGCCAAGGCGCGATAGCGGGGGGGCGGGACGGGGAGCTGTTTTTT; CDR3aa: CASSQGAIAGGRDGELFF; j_gene: TRBJ2-2; d_gene: TRBD2; v_gene: TRBV4-3; abundance: few
CDR3nt: TGTGCCAGCAGTTACGGACAGGGCACAGATACGCAGTATTTT; CDR3aa: CASSYGQGTDTQYF; j_gene: TRBJ2-3; d_gene: TRBD1; v_gene: TRBV7-3; abundance: -
CDR3nt: TGTGCCTGGAGTGCAGTAGACCGCACAGATACGCAGTATTTT; CDR3aa: CAWSAVDRTDTQYF; j_gene: TRBJ2-3; d_gene: -; v_gene: TRBV30; abundance: -
CDR3nt: TGTGCCAGCAGCCAAAGACAGGGAACACCCCTCCACTTT; CDR3aa: CASSQRQGTPLHF; j_gene: TRBJ1-6; d_gene: TRBD1; v_gene: TRBV11-3; abundance: -
CDR3nt: TGTGCCAGCAGCTTAGGGTTGTACGAGCAGTACTTC; CDR3aa: CASSLGLYEQYF; j_gene: TRBJ2-7; d_gene: -; v_gene: TRBV11-3; abundance: few
CDR3nt: TGTGCCAGCAGTCAAATGGGTGACAGGGGGGAGACCCAGTACTTC; CDR3aa: CASSQMGDRGETQYF; j_gene: TRBJ2-5; d_gene: TRBD1; v_gene: TRBV2; abundance: -
CDR3nt: TGTGCCTGGGGCGGGATGAGCAATCAGCCCCAGCATTTT; CDR3aa: CAWGGMSNQPQHF; j_gene: TRBJ1-5; d_gene: -; v_gene: TRBV30; abundance: few
CDR3nt: TGTGCCAGCAGTTACTCGCAAGGAAACACCATATATTTT; CDR3aa: CASSYSQGNTIYF; j_gene: TRBJ1-3; d_gene: -; v_gene: TRBV6-5; abundance: few
CDR3nt: TGTGCCAGCAGCTCTGGCGGGGCTAGCGGGGGGATAGGAACCGGGGAGCTGTTTTTT; CDR3aa: CASSSGGASGGIGTGELFF; j_gene: TRBJ2-2; d_gene: TRBD2; v_gene: TRBV5-4; abundance: -
CDR3nt: TGTGCCAGCAGCCCCCCCCAATCCTACGAGCAGTACTTC; CDR3aa: CASSPPQSYEQYF; j_gene: TRBJ2-7; d_gene: -; v_gene: TRBV11-3; abundance: -
CDR3nt: TGTGCCAGCAGTTCTGCGGTAGAAGGCACAGATACGCAGTATTTT; CDR3aa: CASSSAVEGTDTQYF; j_gene: TRBJ2-3; d_gene: -; v_gene: TRBV27; abundance: -
CDR3nt: TGCAGCGTTGGGTCGGACTACGAGCAGTACTTC; CDR3aa: CSVGSDYEQYF; j_gene: TRBJ2-7; d_gene: -; v_gene: TRBV29-1; abundance: -
CDR3nt: TGTGCCAGCAGCCATATCAGGGGGCCGTACGAGCAGTACTTC; CDR3aa: CASSHIRGPYEQYF; j_gene: TRBJ2-7; d_gene: TRBD1; v_gene: TRBV7-9; abundance: once
CDR3nt: TGTGCCAGTAAGGAGGGAATTAGCAACACCGGGGAGCTGTTTTTT; CDR3aa: CASKEGISNTGELFF; j_gene: TRBJ2-2; d_gene: -; v_gene: TRBV19; abundance: -
CDR3nt: TGCAGCGTTTACGTCCCGGGACAGGGGGATCACTATGGCTACACCTTC; CDR3aa: CSVYVPGQGDHYGYTF; j_gene: TRBJ1-2; d_gene: TRBD1; v_gene: TRBV29-1; abundance: -
CDR3nt: TGTGCCAGCAGCGTAGACGGGGGGCTTGATTCACCCCTCCACTTT; CDR3aa: CASSVDGGLDSPLHF; j_gene: TRBJ1-6; d_gene: -; v_gene: TRBV9; abundance: -